The sample holds a few counts of the clone carrying this TCR beta chain. Trimming at V came to 5 bases and at J to 9 bases, leaving 1 base not matched to a gene. Germline V lookup: CDR1 LGHDT, CDR2 YNNKEL (reference sequence). The CDR3 loop spans 11 amino acids. Repertoires were generated with immunoSEQ multiplex PCR, while TCRdb's copy carries only in-frame clones and drops some. Of under 75,000 clones listed, about 75% were seen once; the top ten hold around 50%. This entry comes from a study of blood T cell repertoires in COVID-19. The receptor was derived from a woman at least 80 years old with acute or convalescent COVID-19. Sequenced input: peripheral blood. The V and J genes are TRBV3-1 (or the pseudogene TRBV3-2) and TRBJ2-1; 7 bases fit TRBD2. DNA for the CDR3: TGTGCCAGCAGCTGGGGGGGTGAGCAGTTCTTC. Translated, it gives CASSWGGEQFF.